The entry below gives a single T cell receptor beta chain sequence along with its context. Per-sample PBMC isolation yielded at least 6 million cells. The data were obtained in a study of blood T cells in healthy people across ages. This CDR3 contains 14 residues. Germline CDR1 and CDR2: LNHNV and YYDKDF (reference sequence). The V and J ends lost 0 bases and 4 bases respectively, with 9 bases between them. For the second PCR, which ran for roughly 6 to 12 cycles, a sample-barcoded 5' primer and a J-beta primer mix were used. Every cDNA molecule carried a tag from a template-switch adaptor bearing 12 random nucleotides. Each CDR3 protein gets one entry after TCRdb re-called the 5' RACE reads with MiXCR. The sample includes roughly 800,000 distinct CDR3 sequences, roughly 64% seen only once; the top ten take approximately 20%.

This chain uses TRBV15 with TRBJ1-1, with a possible D match to TRBD1 (5 bases). The material sequenced was blood. The source of this sequence is a man younger than 45 in good health. The CDR3 bases are TGTGCCACCAGCAGAGATTGGGACGCCACTGAAGCTTTCTTT. Protein product: CATSRDWDATEAFF.